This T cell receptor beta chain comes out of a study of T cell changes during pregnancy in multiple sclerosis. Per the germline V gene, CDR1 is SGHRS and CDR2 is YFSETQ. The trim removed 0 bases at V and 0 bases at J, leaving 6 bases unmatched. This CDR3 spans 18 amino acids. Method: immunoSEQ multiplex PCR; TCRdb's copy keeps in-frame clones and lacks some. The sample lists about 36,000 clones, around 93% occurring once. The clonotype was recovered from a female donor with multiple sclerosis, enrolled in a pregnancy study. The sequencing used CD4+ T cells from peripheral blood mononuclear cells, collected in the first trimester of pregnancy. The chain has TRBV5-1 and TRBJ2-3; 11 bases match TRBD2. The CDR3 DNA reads TGCGCCAGCAGCTTGGTGTCTAGCGGGGGGCCCAGCACAGATACGCAGTATTTT. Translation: CASSLVSSGGPSTDTQYF.